This is a list of T cell receptor beta chains from one sample in a study of blood T cell repertoires in COVID-19. The table came from immunoSEQ multiplex PCR; TCRdb's copy has only in-frame clones and leaves some out. The profile shows 150,000 to 200,000 clones, about 88% of them singletons. Sequencing input: peripheral blood. The receptors derive from a man in his 70s with active or convalescent COVID-19. CDR3s include the opening cysteine and the closing phenylalanine or tryptophan. D genes are given only for firm matches.

D gene: TRBD1; J gene: TRBJ1-2; V gene: TRBV2; CDR3 protein: CASSEAPGQGKGYTF; CDR3 DNA: TGTGCCAGCAGTGAAGCGCCCGGACAGGGAAAGGGCTACACCTTC
D gene: -; J gene: TRBJ2-3; V gene: TRBV7-9; CDR3 protein: CASSPGWEGTQYF; CDR3 DNA: TGTGCCAGCAGCCCAGGGTGGGAAGGTACGCAGTATTTT
D gene: TRBD1; J gene: TRBJ1-3; V gene: TRBV19; CDR3 protein: CASSAPGQRNTIYF; CDR3 DNA: TGTGCCAGTAGTGCGCCGGGACAGAGAAACACCATATATTTT
D gene: -; J gene: TRBJ2-3; V gene: TRBV7-8; CDR3 protein: CASSLGGTRTDTQYF; CDR3 DNA: TGTGCCAGCAGCTTAGGGGGGACTCGCACAGATACGCAGTATTTT
D gene: TRBD1; J gene: TRBJ1-1; V gene: TRBV28; CDR3 protein: CASTRQGARGTEAFF; CDR3 DNA: TGTGCCAGCACCCGACAGGGGGCGCGAGGCACTGAAGCTTTCTTT
D gene: TRBD2; J gene: TRBJ2-5; V gene: TRBV7-8; CDR3 protein: CASREIGLAETQYF; CDR3 DNA: TGTGCCAGCAGGGAGATTGGACTAGCCGAGACCCAGTACTTC
D gene: -; J gene: TRBJ2-1; V gene: TRBV20-1; CDR3 protein: CSASDGGEQFF; CDR3 DNA: TGCAGTGCTTCGGACGGAGGTGAGCAGTTCTTC
D gene: -; J gene: TRBJ1-5; V gene: TRBV30; CDR3 protein: CAWSRQGNQPQHF; CDR3 DNA: TGTGCCTGGAGCCGACAGGGCAATCAGCCCCAGCATTTT
D gene: TRBD1; J gene: TRBJ2-3; V gene: TRBV5-1; CDR3 protein: CASSGQGGTDTQYF; CDR3 DNA: TGCGCCAGCAGCGGACAGGGGGGGACAGATACGCAGTATTTT
D gene: TRBD2; J gene: TRBJ2-5; V gene: TRBV7-2; CDR3 protein: CASSSPRSGGIPWETQYF; CDR3 DNA: TGTGCCAGCAGCTCCCCCCGTAGCGGGGGGATCCCATGGGAGACCCAGTACTTC
D gene: -; J gene: TRBJ1-1; V gene: TRBV4-3; CDR3 protein: CASSQRGVTEAFF; CDR3 DNA: TGCGCCAGCAGCCAACGGGGGGTCACTGAAGCTTTCTTT
D gene: -; J gene: TRBJ2-2; V gene: TRBV9; CDR3 protein: CASSPQDNPGELFF; CDR3 DNA: TGTGCCAGCAGCCCCCAAGACAACCCCGGGGAGCTGTTTTTT